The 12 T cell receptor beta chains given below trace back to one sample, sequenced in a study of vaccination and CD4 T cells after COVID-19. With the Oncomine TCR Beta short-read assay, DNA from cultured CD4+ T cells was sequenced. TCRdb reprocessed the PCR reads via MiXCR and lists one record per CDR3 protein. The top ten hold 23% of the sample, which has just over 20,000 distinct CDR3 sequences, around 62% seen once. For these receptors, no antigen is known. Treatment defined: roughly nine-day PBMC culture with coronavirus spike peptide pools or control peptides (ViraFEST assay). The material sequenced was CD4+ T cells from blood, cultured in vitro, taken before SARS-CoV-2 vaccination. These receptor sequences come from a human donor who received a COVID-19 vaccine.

CDR3 amino acids: CATSDGTGGGYTF. As DNA, the CDR3 is TGTGCCACCAGTGACGGGACAGGGGGCGGCTACACCTTC. The rearrangement joins TRBV24-1 to TRBJ1-2; 12 bases align to TRBD1. The V and J ends lost 4 bases and 8 bases, in that order; junction bases with no gene match: 1. Germline CDR1 and CDR2: KGHDR and SFDVKD. The CDR3 has 13 amino acids.

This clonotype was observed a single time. The DNA of the CDR3 is TGTGCCAGCAGGGTCAGGGGTCCCATATATTTT. Its translation is CASRVRGPIYF. This chain uses TRBV12-3 or TRBV12-4 with TRBJ1-3, with D maybe TRBD1 (6 bases). The CDR3 spans 11 residues. Trimming removed 6 bases at V and 11 bases at J, with 11 bases between.

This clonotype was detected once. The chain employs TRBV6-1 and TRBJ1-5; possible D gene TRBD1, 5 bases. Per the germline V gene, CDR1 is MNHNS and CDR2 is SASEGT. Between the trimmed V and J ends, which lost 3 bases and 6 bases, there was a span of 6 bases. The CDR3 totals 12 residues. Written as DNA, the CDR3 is TGTGCCAGCAGTGAGGGGCGTCAGCCCCAGCATTTT. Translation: CASSEGRQPQHF.

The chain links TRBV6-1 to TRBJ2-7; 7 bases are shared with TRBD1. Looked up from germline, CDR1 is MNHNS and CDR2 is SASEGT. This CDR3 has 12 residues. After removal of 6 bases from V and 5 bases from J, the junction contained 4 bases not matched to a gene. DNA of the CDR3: TGTGCCAGCAGCGGGACAGCGGACGAGCAGTACTTC. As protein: CASSGTADEQYF.

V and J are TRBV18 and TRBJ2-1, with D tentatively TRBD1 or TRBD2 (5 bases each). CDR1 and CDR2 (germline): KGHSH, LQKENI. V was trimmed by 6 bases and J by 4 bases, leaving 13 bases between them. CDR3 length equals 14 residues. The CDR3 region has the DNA TGTGCCAGCTCCCCGGGACCCACGTACAATGAGCAGTTCTTC. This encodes CASSPGPTYNEQFF.

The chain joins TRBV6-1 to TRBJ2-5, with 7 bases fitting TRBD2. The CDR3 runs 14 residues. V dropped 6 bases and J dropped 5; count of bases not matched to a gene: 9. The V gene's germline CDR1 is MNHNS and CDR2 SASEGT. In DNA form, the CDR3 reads TGTGCCAGCAGGAGGGGAGGGACCGACGAGACCCAGTACTTC. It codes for CASRRGGTDETQYF.

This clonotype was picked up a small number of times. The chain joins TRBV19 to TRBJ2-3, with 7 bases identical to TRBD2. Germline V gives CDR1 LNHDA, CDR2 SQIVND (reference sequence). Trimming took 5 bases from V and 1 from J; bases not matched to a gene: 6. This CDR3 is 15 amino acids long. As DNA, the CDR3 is TGTGCCAGTAGTCCCGTAGCGGGCCGCACAGATACGCAGTATTTT. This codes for CASSPVAGRTDTQYF.

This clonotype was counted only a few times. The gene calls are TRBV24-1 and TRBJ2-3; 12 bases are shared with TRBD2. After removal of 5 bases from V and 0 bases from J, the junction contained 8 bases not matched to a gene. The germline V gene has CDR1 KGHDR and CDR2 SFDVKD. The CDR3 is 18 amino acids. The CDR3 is CATSGATSGGLSTDTQYF. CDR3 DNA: TGTGCCACCAGTGGCGCGACTAGCGGGGGCCTAAGCACAGATACGCAGTATTTT.

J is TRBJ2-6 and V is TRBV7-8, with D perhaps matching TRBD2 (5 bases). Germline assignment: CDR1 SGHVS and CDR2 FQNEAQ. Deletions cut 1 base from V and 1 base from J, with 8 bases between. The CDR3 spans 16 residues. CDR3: CASSLVTGSGANVLTF. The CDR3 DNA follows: TGTGCCAGCAGCTTAGTAACGGGGTCTGGGGCCAACGTCCTGACTTTC. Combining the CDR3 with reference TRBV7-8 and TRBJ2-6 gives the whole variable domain GAGVSQSPRYKVAKRGQDVALRCDPISGHVSLFWYQQALGQGPEFLTYFQNEAQLDKSGLPSDRFFAERPEGSVSTLKIQRTQQEDSAVYLCASSLVTGSGANVLTFGAGSRLTVL.

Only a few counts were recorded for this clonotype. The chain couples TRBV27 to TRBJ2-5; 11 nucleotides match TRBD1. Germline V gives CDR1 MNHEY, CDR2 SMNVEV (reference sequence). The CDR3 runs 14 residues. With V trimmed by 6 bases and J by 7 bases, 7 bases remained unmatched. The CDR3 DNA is TGTGCCAGCAGAGGGACAGGGGGGCGTGGGACCCAGTACTTC. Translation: CASRGTGGRGTQYF.

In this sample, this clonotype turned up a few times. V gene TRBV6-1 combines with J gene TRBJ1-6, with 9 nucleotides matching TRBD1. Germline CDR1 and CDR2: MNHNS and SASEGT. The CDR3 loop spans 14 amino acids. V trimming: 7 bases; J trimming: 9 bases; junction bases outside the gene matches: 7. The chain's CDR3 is CASTLGQGGSPLHF. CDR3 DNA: TGTGCCAGCACTTTGGGACAGGGCGGTTCACCCCTCCACTTT.

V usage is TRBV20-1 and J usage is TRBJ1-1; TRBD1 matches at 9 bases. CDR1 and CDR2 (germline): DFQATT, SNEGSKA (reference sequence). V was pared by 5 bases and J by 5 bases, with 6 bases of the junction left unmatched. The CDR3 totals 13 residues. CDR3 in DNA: TGCAGTGCTCTACAGGGGGCTAGGACTGAAGCTTTCTTT. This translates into CSALQGARTEAFF.